This T cell receptor beta chain appears in the sequencing data of a study of regulatory T cells in long-lasting Graves disease. Study overall: In persistent Graves' disease, antithyroid drugs had been taken for over 5 years and TSH receptor antibodies stayed positive.

The CDR3 sequence is 17 residues long. CDR1 and CDR2 (germline): LNHNV, YYDKDF (reference sequence). V gave up 1 base and J gave up 0 bases; unmatched junction bases: 5. The time point here: persistent/refractory GD, antithyroid drugs over 5 years with positive TRAb. The authors made the TCR library using RNA they extracted from PBMCs. Arm-PCR of CDR3 regions with iRepertoire HTBI primers generated TCR beta libraries. Using its own MiXCR run on the multiplex PCR reads, TCRdb lists one record per CDR3 protein. The sample records about 470,000 distinct CDR3 sequences, more than 20% being singletons. This clonotype was observed a few times.

The TCR comes from a female donor with Graves disease. The rearrangement links TRBV15 to TRBJ1-4, with TRBD1 matching 7 bases. Here the sequenced sample was peripheral blood mononuclear cells (PBMCs), taken when the disease was refractory, from a patient treated with antithyroid drugs. CDR3 protein: CATSRGRTGATNEKLFF. CDR3 bases: TGTGCCACCAGCAGAGGGAGGACAGGCGCAACTAATGAAAAACTGTTTTTT.